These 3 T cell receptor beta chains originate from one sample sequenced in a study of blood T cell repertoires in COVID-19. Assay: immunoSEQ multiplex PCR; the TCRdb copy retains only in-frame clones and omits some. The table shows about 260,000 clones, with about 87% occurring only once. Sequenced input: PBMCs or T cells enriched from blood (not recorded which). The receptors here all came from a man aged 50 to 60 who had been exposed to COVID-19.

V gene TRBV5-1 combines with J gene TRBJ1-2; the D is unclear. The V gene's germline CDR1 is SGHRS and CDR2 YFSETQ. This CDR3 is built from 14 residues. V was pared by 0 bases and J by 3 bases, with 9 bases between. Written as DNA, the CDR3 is TGCGCCAGCAGCTTGGTGGGCCAGGACTATGGCTACACCTTC. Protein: CASSLVGQDYGYTF.

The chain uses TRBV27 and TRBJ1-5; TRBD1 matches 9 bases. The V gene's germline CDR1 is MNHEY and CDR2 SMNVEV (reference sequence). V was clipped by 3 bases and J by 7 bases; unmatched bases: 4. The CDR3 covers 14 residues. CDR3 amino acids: CASSFTGTGQPQHF. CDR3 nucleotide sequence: TGTGCCAGCAGTTTCACAGGGACAGGGCAGCCCCAGCATTTT.

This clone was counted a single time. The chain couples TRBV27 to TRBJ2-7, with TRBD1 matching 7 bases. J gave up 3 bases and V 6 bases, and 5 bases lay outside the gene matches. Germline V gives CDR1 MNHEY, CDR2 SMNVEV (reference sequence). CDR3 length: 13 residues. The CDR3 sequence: CASSITGDYEQYF. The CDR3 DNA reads TGTGCCAGCAGCATAACAGGGGACTACGAGCAGTACTTC.